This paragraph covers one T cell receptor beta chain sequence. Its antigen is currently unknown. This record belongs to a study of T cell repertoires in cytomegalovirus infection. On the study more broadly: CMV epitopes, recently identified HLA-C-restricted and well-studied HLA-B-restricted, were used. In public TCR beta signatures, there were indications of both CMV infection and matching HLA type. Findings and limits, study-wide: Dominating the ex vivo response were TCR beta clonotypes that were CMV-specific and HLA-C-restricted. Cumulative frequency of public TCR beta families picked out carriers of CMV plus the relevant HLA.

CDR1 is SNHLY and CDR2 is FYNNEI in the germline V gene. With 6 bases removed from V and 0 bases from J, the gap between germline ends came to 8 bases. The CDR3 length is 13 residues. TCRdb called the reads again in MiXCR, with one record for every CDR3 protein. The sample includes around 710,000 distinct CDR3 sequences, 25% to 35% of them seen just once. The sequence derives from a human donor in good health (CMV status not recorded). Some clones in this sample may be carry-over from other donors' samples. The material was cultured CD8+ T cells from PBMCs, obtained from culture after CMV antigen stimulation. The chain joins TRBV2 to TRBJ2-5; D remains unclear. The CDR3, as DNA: TGTGCCAGCAGACTGCTGTACCAAGAGACCCAGTACTTC. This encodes CASRLLYQETQYF.